This TCR beta chain was found in a study of T cells in Graves' hyperthyroidism and ophthalmopathy. Trimming pared 5 bases from V and 1 base from J, leaving 8 bases between. This CDR3 comprises 13 residues. Absent ophthalmopathy progression within 18 months defined stable Graves' hyperthyroidism. TCR beta CDR3 regions were amplified from RNA transcripts. Primed by the HTBI set, a first-round RT-PCR was run on the TCR CDR3. TCRdb processed the multiplex PCR reads anew with MiXCR; each CDR3 protein has one entry. The data contain about 480,000 distinct CDR3 sequences, around 14% of them singletons. General study results and limits: Stable hyperthyroidism was separated from ophthalmopathy by a model based on 13 V-J features. The model anticipated ophthalmopathy a median about six months pre-onset.

Details on this clonotype: Its antigen is unknown.

V gene TRBV12-3 or TRBV12-4 combines with J gene TRBJ1-1; unclear D gene. The TCR originated in a woman aged 18-29 years with Graves' hyperthyroidism. The sequencing sample was made of blood. DNA of the CDR3: TGTGCCAGCAGTCGGGAGCAGAACACTGAAGCTTTCTTT. It encodes CASSREQNTEAFF.